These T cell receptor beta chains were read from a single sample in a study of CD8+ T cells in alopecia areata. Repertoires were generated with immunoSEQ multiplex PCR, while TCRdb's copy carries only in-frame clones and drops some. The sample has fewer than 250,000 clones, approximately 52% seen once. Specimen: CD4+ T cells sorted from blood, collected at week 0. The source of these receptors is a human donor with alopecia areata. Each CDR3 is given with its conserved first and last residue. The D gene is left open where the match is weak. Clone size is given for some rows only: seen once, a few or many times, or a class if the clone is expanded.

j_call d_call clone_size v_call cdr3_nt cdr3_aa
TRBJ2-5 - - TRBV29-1 TGCAGCGTTAGGGACACCGATAGGGAAGAGACCCAGTACTTC CSVRDTDREETQYF
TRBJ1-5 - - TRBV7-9 TGTGCCAGCAGCTTAGCTCAGGGTCAGCCCCAGCATTTT CASSLAQGQPQHF
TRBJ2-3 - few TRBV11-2 TGTGCCAGCAACTTGGGGACGGACTTCGTTTTCACAGATACGCAGTATTTT CASNLGTDFVFTDTQYF
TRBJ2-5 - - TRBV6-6 TGTGCCAGCAGCCGAACGAGGGGGGAGACCCAGTACTTC CASSRTRGETQYF
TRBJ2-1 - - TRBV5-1 TGCGCCAGCAGCTCCGGGACTGAGGGGCGGGAGCAGTTCTTC CASSSGTEGREQFF
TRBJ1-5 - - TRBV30 TGTGCCTGGAGTGTTGGAGTCCAGCCCCAGCATTTT CAWSVGVQPQHF
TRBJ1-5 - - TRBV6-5 TGTGCCAGCAGTTACTCGGGTGGGTTGAATCAGCCCCAGCATTTT CASSYSGGLNQPQHF
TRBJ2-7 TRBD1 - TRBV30 TGTGCCTGTCAACGCCGGGACAGGGGGCAATACGAGCAGTACTTC CACQRRDRGQYEQYF
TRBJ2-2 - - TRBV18 TGTGCCAGCTCTTCGGGAACCAACGGGGAGCTGTTTTTT CASSSGTNGELFF
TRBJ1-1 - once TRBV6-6 TGTGCCAGCAGTAAGAACACTGAAGCTTTCTTT CASSKNTEAFF
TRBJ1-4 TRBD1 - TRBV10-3 TGTGCCACCCGGGCCAGGGGGCCTAATGAAAAACTGTTTTTT CATRARGPNEKLFF
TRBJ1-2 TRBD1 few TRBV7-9 TGTGCCAGCAGCTACGTTCGCAGGGGGGCAGCCCTTGCATTCTATGGCTACACCTTC CASSYVRRGAALAFYGYTF
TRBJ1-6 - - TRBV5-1 TGCGCCAGCAGCTCCCCCCCGACGGGACCCCTCCACTTT CASSSPPTGPLHF
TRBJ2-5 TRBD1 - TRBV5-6 TGTGCCAGCAGCCAAGCCGCAACTTGGACAGGGGAAGAGACCCAGTACTTC CASSQAATWTGEETQYF
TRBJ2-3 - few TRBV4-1 TGCGCCAGCAGCCCAGGTTCCACGGGAGTGGTAGATACGCAGTATTTT CASSPGSTGVVDTQYF
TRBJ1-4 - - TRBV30 TGTGCCTGGAGTTCTGGATTTGCAACTAATGAAAAACTGTTTTTT CAWSSGFATNEKLFF
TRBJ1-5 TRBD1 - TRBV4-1 TGCGCCAGCGGCCAGATAGGGACAGGCCATAGCAATCAGCCCCAGCATTTT CASGQIGTGHSNQPQHF
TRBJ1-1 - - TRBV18 TGTGCCAGCTCACCCGGGACGGGCACTGAAGCTTTCTTT CASSPGTGTEAFF
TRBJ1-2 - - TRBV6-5 TGTGCCAGCAGTCCCGGGACTGAGAACTATGGCTACACCTTC CASSPGTENYGYTF
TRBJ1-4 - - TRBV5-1 TGCGCCAGCAGCTTTGCCAGGAATGAAAAACTGTTTTTT CASSFARNEKLFF
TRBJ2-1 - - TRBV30 TGTGCCTGGAGAGGTTGGGTAGGGGCGGACAATGAGCAGTTCTTC CAWRGWVGADNEQFF
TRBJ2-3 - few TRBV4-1 TGCGCCAGCAGCCAAGACATAGAATATACGCAGTATTTT CASSQDIEYTQYF
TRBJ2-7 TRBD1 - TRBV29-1 TGCAGCGCGGGTAAACAGGGGAACGAGCAGTACTTC CSAGKQGNEQYF
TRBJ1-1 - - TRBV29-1 TGCAGCGTTGTGACAGTGTTGAACACTGAAGCTTTCTTT CSVVTVLNTEAFF
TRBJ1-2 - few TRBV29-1 TGCAGCGTTGTGGCCGATTATGGCTACACCTTC CSVVADYGYTF
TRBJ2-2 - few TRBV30 TGTGCCTGGAGTTCCCTTGGGGCCAGCACCGGGGAGCTGTTTTTT CAWSSLGASTGELFF
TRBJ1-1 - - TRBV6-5 TGTGCCAGCAGTTCACAGGTTTACACTGAAGCTTTCTTT CASSSQVYTEAFF
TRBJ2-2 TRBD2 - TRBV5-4 TGTGCCAGCAGCCAAAAGACTAGCGGAACGAACACCGGGGAGCTGTTTTTT CASSQKTSGTNTGELFF
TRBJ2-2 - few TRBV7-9 TGTGCCAGCAGAAGAGGAGCCGGGGAGCTGTTTTTT CASRRGAGELFF
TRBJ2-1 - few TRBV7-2 TGTGCCAGCAGTGGAGCCGCCCTCGAGCAGTTCTTC CASSGAALEQFF
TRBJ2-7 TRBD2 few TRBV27 TGTGCCAGCAGGAGCGGGGGGTGGAGGTCCGAGCAGTACTTC CASRSGGWRSEQYF
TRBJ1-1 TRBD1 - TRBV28 TGTGCCAGCACCGGGACAGGGAGGGACACTGAAGCTTTCTTT CASTGTGRDTEAFF
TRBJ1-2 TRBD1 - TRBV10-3 TGTGCCATCAGTCCCGCGGGACAGGGGGGTGGCTACACCTTC CAISPAGQGGGYTF
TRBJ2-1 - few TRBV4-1 TGCGCCAGCAGCCAAGGATTGGCCATTCGCTCCTACAATGAGCAGTTCTTC CASSQGLAIRSYNEQFF
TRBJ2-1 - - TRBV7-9 TGTGCCAGCACCCATCCCGTTCGGGGGGAGCAGTTCTTC CASTHPVRGEQFF
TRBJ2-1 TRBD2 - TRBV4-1 TGCGCCAGCAGCCCCGGACTAGCGCGGGATTCATACAATGAGCAGTTCTTC CASSPGLARDSYNEQFF
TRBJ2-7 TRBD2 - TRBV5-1 TGCGCCAGCAGCTGGGGGACTAGCGGCGCCTACGAGCAGTACTTC CASSWGTSGAYEQYF
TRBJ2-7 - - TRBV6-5 TGTGCCAGCAGTTATCGGGGCTCTAGCTCCTACGAGCAGTACTTC CASSYRGSSSYEQYF
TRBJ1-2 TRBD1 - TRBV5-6 TGTGCCAGCAGCTTTAAGGGACAGGGCTATGGCTACACCTTC CASSFKGQGYGYTF
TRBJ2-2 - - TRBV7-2 TGTGCCAGCAGGGGGATAAGGGGCACCGGGGAGCTGTTTTTT CASRGIRGTGELFF
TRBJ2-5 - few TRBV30 TGTGCCTGGAGTCAGGAGGGGGGACGAGAGACCCAGTACTTC CAWSQEGGRETQYF
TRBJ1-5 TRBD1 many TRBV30 TGTGCCTGGAGTCGAGGCAGGGGGCATCAGCCCCAGCATTTT CAWSRGRGHQPQHF
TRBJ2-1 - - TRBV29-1 TGCAGCGTTGATAGGACGCGCAATGAGCAGTTCTTC CSVDRTRNEQFF
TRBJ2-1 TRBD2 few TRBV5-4 TGTGCCAGCAGCCCACAAGGGACTAGCGGGGAGCAGTTCTTC CASSPQGTSGEQFF
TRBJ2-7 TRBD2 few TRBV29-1 TGCAGCGTTGTGGTGGCGGGAGGCTACGAGCAGTACTTC CSVVVAGGYEQYF
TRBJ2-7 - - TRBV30 TGTGCCTGGGGGACCCCTGGCAGGGGCTACGAGCAGTACTTC CAWGTPGRGYEQYF
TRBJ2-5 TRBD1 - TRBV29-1 TGCAGCGTTATACTTGTGGAGACAGGGCGACTCCAAGAGACCCAGTACTTC CSVILVETGRLQETQYF
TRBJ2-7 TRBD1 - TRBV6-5 TGTGCCAGCAGCGACAGACAGGGCGAGCAGTACTTC CASSDRQGEQYF
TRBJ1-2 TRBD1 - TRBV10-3 TGTGCCATCAGACGACAGGGGGCCGGTGGCTACACCTTC CAIRRQGAGGYTF
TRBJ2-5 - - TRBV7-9 TGTGCCAGCAGCTTATCCATCCGAGAGACCCAGTACTTC CASSLSIRETQYF
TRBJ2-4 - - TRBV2 TGCGCCAGTATACAGGGTTTAGCCAAAAACATTCAGTACTTC CASIQGLAKNIQYF
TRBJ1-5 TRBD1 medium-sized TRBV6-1 TGTGCCAGCAGTGACGGAGGGGGCCTATTCAATCAGCCCCAGCATTTT CASSDGGGLFNQPQHF
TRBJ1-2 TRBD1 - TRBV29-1 TGCAGCGCCTCCACTCGGGACAGGGGATGGAGTGGCTACACCTTC CSASTRDRGWSGYTF
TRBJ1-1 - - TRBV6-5 TGTGCCACCAAGGAACAGGGAGTGAACACTGAAGCTTTCTTT CATKEQGVNTEAFF
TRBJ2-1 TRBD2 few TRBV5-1 TGCGCCAGCAGCTTGGCCCCGGGGGGGACGTTTGATGAGCAGTTCTTC CASSLAPGGTFDEQFF
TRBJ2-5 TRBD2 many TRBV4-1 TGCGCCAGCAGCCAAGGGCCTGTTAGCGGGAGGCGTCAAGAGACCCAGTACTTC CASSQGPVSGRRQETQYF
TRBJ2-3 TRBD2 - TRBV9 TGTGCCAGCAGCGTTCTGGGACTAGCTGCGGATACGCAGTATTTT CASSVLGLAADTQYF